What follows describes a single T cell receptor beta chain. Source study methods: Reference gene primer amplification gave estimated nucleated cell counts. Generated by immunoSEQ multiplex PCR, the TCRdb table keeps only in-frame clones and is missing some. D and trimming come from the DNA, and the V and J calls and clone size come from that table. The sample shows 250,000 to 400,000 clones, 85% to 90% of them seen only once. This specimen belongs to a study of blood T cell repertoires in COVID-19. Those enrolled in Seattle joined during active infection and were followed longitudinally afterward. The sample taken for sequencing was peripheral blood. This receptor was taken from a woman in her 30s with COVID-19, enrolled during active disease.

CDR3 sequence (DNA): TGTGCCAGCAGCGGGACAGGGTTTACAGATACGCAGTATTTT. It encodes CASSGTGFTDTQYF. The V and J genes are TRBV11-2 and TRBJ2-3, with 9 positions matching TRBD1. V was clipped by 5 bases and J by 3 bases; unmatched bases: 3. Looked up from germline, CDR1 is SGHAT and CDR2 is FQNNGV. The CDR3 length is 14 residues.